A selection of T cell receptor beta chains follows, all from one sample in a study of a mutant IDH1 vaccine in newly diagnosed glioma. Repertoires were generated with immunoSEQ multiplex PCR, while TCRdb's copy carries only in-frame clones and drops some. The table records roughly 70,000 clones, 65% to 90% of them present only once. Specimen: PBMCs, collected from a glioma patient treated with radiotherapy, temozolomide or both. The source is a man aged 25 to 40 with glioma. Both conserved end residues are part of each CDR3. D genes are given only for firm matches. Some rows mark clone size as missing; the rest say once, few, many or name a class of expanded clone.

v_gene	j_gene	d_gene	abundance	CDR3aa	CDR3nt
TRBV2	TRBJ2-2	.	.	CASRPDTGELFF	TGTGCCAGCAGACCGGACACCGGGGAGCTGTTTTTT
TRBV5-4	TRBJ2-3	.	.	CASSLRAGTDTQYF	TGTGCCAGCAGCTTGCGCGCGGGGACAGATACGCAGTATTTT
TRBV6-5	TRBJ1-6	TRBD1	.	CASSPRQGLGSPLHF	TGTGCCAGCAGCCCTAGACAGGGATTAGGTTCACCCCTCCACTTT
TRBV27	TRBJ2-2	.	.	CASSPTRQVVHTGELFF	TGTGCCAGCAGTCCCACTAGACAGGTGGTGCACACCGGGGAGCTGTTTTTT
TRBV15	TRBJ2-3	TRBD1	.	CATSREGQGSDTQYF	TGTGCCACCAGCAGAGAGGGACAGGGCTCAGATACGCAGTATTTT
TRBV5-1	TRBJ1-1	TRBD1	once	CASSLGQGVMNTEAFF	TGCGCCAGCAGCTTGGGTCAGGGGGTCATGAACACTGAAGCTTTCTTT
TRBV7-8	TRBJ1-5	.	once	CASSLANRVDQPQHF	TGTGCCAGCAGCTTAGCTAACAGGGTCGATCAGCCCCAGCATTTT
TRBV6-5	TRBJ2-2	.	.	CASGRRGELFF	TGTGCCAGCGGGCGGAGGGGGGAGCTGTTTTTT
TRBV12-5	TRBJ2-5	TRBD1	.	CASGLVGTGWEETQYF	TGTGCTAGTGGTTTGGTAGGGACAGGGTGGGAAGAGACCCAGTACTTC
TRBV18	TRBJ1-3	TRBD1	once	CASSPGQGASGNTIYF	TGTGCCAGCTCACCGGGACAGGGGGCGTCTGGAAACACCATATATTTT
TRBV5-5	TRBJ1-2	.	.	CASSLATRRVVGGYTF	TGTGCCAGCAGCTTGGCGACCAGGCGGGTAGTCGGTGGCTACACCTTC
TRBV28	TRBJ2-2	.	.	CASQEFSNTGELFF	TGTGCCAGCCAGGAATTTTCTAACACCGGGGAGCTGTTTTTT
TRBV28	TRBJ1-5	.	.	CASSYDQPQHF	TGTGCCAGCAGTTATGATCAGCCCCAGCATTTT
TRBV7-9	TRBJ2-5	TRBD2	.	CASSLGTSGGPRETQYF	TGTGCCAGCAGCTTGGGGACTAGCGGGGGACCTAGAGAGACCCAGTACTTC